This record concerns one T cell receptor beta chain sequence. Its antigen remains unidentified. Qualities for individual bases were not recorded, and no much larger clone is one base off. The record originates from a study of blood T cells in healthy people across ages (dated by TCRdb to the mid-2010s). In terms of the full investigation: Template switching captured roughly one uniquely barcoded TCR beta cDNA molecule per two T cells in model experiments. Age-related changes in TCR beta repertoire diversity were measured in the study by deep sequencing normalized with unique cDNA molecular identifiers. Four age groups were formed from the donors: young (average roughly 15 years), middle-aged (approximately 42), aged (under 70) and long-lived (more than 75). To avoid experimental bias, donors of different ages were randomly spread across the sequencing lanes. The study analyzed two additional independent replicas of 1 million unique cDNA reads from the same blood draw for two donors, one aged 18 to 29 and one aged 80 or older. The investigation overall reported the following: Compared with the aged group, more naive CD4+ T cells, fewer expanded clones and increased TCR diversity were shown by the long-lived group, suggesting age selection. Conclusive comparison of naive and antigen-experienced compartments was prevented by the profiling of bulk unsorted PBMCs. As age increased, observed TCR beta diversity per million T cells dropped in a roughly linear way, and a significant reduction was already evident by age 40. Total diversity estimates from one million sequenced T cells were considered lower bounds and underestimates. The CMV infection status of donors was not known, potentially confounding age-related changes in expanded clonotypes. There was a strong correlation between observed TCR beta diversity and the percentage of naive T cells measured by flow cytometry.

The method behind the library was 5' RACE. TCRdb lists the instrument as Illumina HiSeq 2500. A second PCR of roughly 6 to 11 cycles was run with a J-beta primer mix and a sample-barcoded 5' primer. Each TCR beta cDNA molecule received a unique molecular identifier from a template-switch 5' adaptor carrying 12 random nucleotides. Each sample yielded at least 3 million CDR3-containing paired-end reads. First-strand cDNA was synthesized from all RNA with the Mint cDNA synthesis kit, primed by a TRBC-specific oligonucleotide. After uracil-DNA glycosylase treatment, a first 18-cycle PCR used universal primers M1SS and BC2_uni_R on all cDNA. The authors' analysis ran thus. For normalization, 1 million high-quality reads were randomly selected from each sample, with every read carrying a distinct molecular identifier. Reads sharing molecular identifiers were discarded rather than binned into consensus sequences. MiTCR, set to a Q25 quality threshold and the strictest error-elimination algorithm, was used for CDR3 identification, clonotype clustering and error correction. A nonparametric unseen species model with Euler transformation was used to estimate lower-bound total TCR beta diversity. TCRdb reprocessing: public reads trimmed at Q25 with fastp, clones called with MiXCR, in-frame beta chains kept. Entries are consolidated by CDR3 protein sequence, retaining the most common genes and DNA. TCRdb's processing, not the authors' own work, is the source of the V and J calls. The sample data list about a million distinct CDR3 sequences, and around two fifths of these were observed just once. The biggest ten clones account for roughly 13% of the sample.

Donors were approximately 42 systemically healthy Caucasian individuals from Russia aged roughly 6 to 90 years. Each donor gave ten milliliters of peripheral blood, collected into EDTA-treated Vacutainer tubes. Ficoll-Paque density-gradient centrifugation was used to isolate PBMCs, with at least 7 million per sample. Total RNA, at least 6 micrograms per sample, was extracted from PBMCs with Trizol reagent. For every donor, flow cytometry on a PBMC aliquot measured the percentage of naive CD45RAhigh/CD27high T cells. CDR1 and CDR2 (GTSNPN, SVGIG) derive from the germline V gene (reference sequence). From its cysteine to its phenylalanine, the CDR3 spans 13 amino acids. This entry keeps only the CDR3 DNA: 39 bases, framed from base 1.

Recombination joined TRBV30 with TRBJ2-4; no confident D gene assignment can be made. The end of the DNA fits TRBJ2-7 better, so the J call may be wrong. The receptor comes from a man younger than 30 in good health. The sample was blood. The CDR3 is CAWSRQVGYEQYF. At the DNA level, the sequence is TGTGCCTGGAGTCGGCAGGTGGGCTACGAGCAGTACTTC.